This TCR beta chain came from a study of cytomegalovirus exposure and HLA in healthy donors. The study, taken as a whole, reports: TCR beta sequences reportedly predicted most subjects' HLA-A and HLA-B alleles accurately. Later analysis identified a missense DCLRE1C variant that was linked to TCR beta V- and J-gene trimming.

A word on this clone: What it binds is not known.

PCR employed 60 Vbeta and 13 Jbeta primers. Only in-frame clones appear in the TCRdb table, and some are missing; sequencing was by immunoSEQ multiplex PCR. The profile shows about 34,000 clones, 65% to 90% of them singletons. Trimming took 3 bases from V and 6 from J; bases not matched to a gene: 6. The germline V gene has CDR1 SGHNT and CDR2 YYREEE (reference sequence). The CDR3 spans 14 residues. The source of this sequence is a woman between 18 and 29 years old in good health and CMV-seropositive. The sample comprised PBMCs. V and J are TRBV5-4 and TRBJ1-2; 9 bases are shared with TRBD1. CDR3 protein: CASSSQNRGHGYTF. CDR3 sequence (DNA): TGTGCCAGCAGCTCACAAAACAGGGGGCATGGCTACACCTTC.